These 31 T cell receptor beta chains share one sample of origin, sequenced in a study of OX40 agonist ivuxolimab in advanced cancers. Library method: the immunoSEQ multiplex PCR assay. TCRdb obtained this table from immuneACCESS and retained in-frame rearrangements with V and J assigned. These tables miss some clones; where compared with another copy, unresolved V genes account for less than half of the shortfall, and the remainder is unexplained. This sample gives 20,000 or so clones in total; around 86% of them show up just once. The ten top clones hold approximately 15% of the sample. The specimen comprised CD4+ or CD8+ T cells sorted from blood, sampled in a trial of the OX40 agonist ivuxolimab. The origin of the receptors is an adult with an advanced solid tumor such as melanoma, head and neck, liver or kidney cancer.

Worth noting for this clone: No conserved phenylalanine or tryptophan ends this CDR3, so it is likely a read error. The chain has TRBV7-2 and TRBJ2-7, with 9 positions matching TRBD2. The CDR3 consists of 15 residues. With V trimmed by 5 bases and J by 2 bases, 7 bases remained unmatched. Germline values: CDR1 SGHTA, CDR2 FQGNSA. CDR3 DNA sequence: TGTGCCAGCAGCCCCCGGACTAGCGTTACCTACGAGCAGTACCTC. Translated: CASSPRTSVTYEQYL.

The chain links TRBV30 to TRBJ2-7, with D possibly matching TRBD1 (6 bases). This CDR3 region has 12 residues. Germline CDR1 and CDR2: GTSNPN and SVGIG (reference sequence). V lost 2 bases, J lost 9 bases, and 14 bases lay in between. In DNA form, the CDR3 reads TGTGCCTGGAGTACCACTGGGGGCGGGCAGTACTTC. Translating it yields CAWSTTGGGQYF.

The genes are TRBV7-2 and TRBJ2-7; possible D gene TRBD1, 6 bases. CDR3 length equals 15 residues. Germline CDR1 reads SGHTA; CDR2 reads FQGNSA. V gave up 3 bases and J gave up 4 bases, with 16 bases separating them. The CDR3 sequence: CASSFHPDQGYEQYF. CDR3 coding DNA: TGTGCCAGCAGCTTTCACCCAGACCAGGGGTACGAGCAGTACTTC.

The chain combines TRBV6-6 with TRBJ1-2; D is uncertain. The V gene's germline CDR1 is MNHNY and CDR2 SVGAGI (reference sequence). V was clipped by 6 bases and J by 7 bases, with 15 bases between them. The CDR3 covers 13 residues. The CDR3 DNA reads as TGTGCCAGCAGGCCCGGGCCAAGACCTGGCTACACCTTC. Protein sequence: CASRPGPRPGYTF.

Sample share makes this clone medium-sized. The chain employs TRBV27 and TRBJ2-7; 7 bases align to TRBD1. CDR3 length equals 12 residues. Germline lookup yields CDR1 MNHEY and CDR2 SMNVEV (reference sequence). The chain's CDR3 is CASEGANYEQYF. Here the CDR3 DNA reads TGTGCTAGCGAGGGGGCCAACTACGAGCAGTACTTC.

The chain couples TRBV11-3 to TRBJ2-5; D may be TRBD1 (6 bases). Per the germline V gene, CDR1 is SGHNT and CDR2 is YENEEA. This CDR3 has 17 amino acids. V dropped 1 base and J dropped 3 bases, with 18 bases sitting between them. The CDR3 reads CASSLGVIATGKETQYF. For the CDR3, the DNA is TGTGCCAGCAGCTTAGGCGTTATCGCGACAGGAAAAGAGACCCAGTACTTC.

The chain combines TRBV5-4 with TRBJ2-1; 7 bases map to TRBD2. Germline assignment: CDR1 SGHNT and CDR2 YYREEE (reference sequence). The CDR3 is made up of 15 amino acids. After removal of 0 bases from V and 7 bases from J, the junction contained 7 bases not matched to a gene. CDR3 coding DNA: TGTGCCAGCAGCTTGGCCGGGACTAAGGGAAATGAGCAGTTCTTC. This gives the protein CASSLAGTKGNEQFF.

V is TRBV19 and J is TRBJ2-7; TRBD1 matches 10 bases. The V segment lost 3 bases and the J segment 2 bases; nucleotides outside the gene matches: 10. Germline V gene data show CDR1 as LNHDA and CDR2 as SQIVND (reference sequence). This CDR3 is built from 17 residues. CDR3 DNA sequence: TGTGCCAGTAGTATCCCCTCCGCGACAGGGGGCGCCTACGAGCAGTACTTC. Translating it yields CASSIPSATGGAYEQYF.

The chain uses TRBV7-9 and TRBJ2-1, with 7 nucleotides matching TRBD1. The V and J ends lost 5 bases and 6 bases, in that order; junction bases with no gene match: 7. The CDR3 loop spans 14 amino acids. Germline V CDR1 and CDR2: SEHNR, FQNEAQ (reference sequence). The CDR3 nucleotides are TGTGCCAGCAGCCCTCCGACAGGGACCAATGAGCAGTTCTTC. Protein: CASSPPTGTNEQFF. Based on the CDR3 plus reference TRBV7-9 and TRBJ2-1, the full variable domain is DTGVSQNPRHKITKRGQNVTFRCDPISEHNRLYWYRQTLGQGPEFLTYFQNEAQLEKSRLLSDRFSAERPKGSFSTLEIQRTEQGDSAMYLCASSPPTGTNEQFFGPGTRLTVL.

This clone was counted a few times. The chain couples TRBV2 to TRBJ1-1; 7 nucleotides align to TRBD1. Trimming at V came to 7 bases and at J to 4 bases, leaving 9 bases not matched to a gene. Germline V gives CDR1 SNHLY, CDR2 FYNNEI. CDR3 length: 14 amino acids. The chain's CDR3 is CASKGQGVGTEAFF. DNA for the CDR3: TGTGCCAGCAAAGGGCAGGGGGTCGGCACTGAAGCTTTCTTT.

This rearrangement joins TRBV10-2 to TRBJ2-7, with 12 bases aligning to TRBD2. This CDR3 comprises 14 residues. The ends lost 4 bases at V and 7 bases at J; junction bases unmatched: 5. Germline CDR1 WSHSY, CDR2 SAAADI. CDR3 DNA sequence: TGCGCCAGCAGTGTTCCTAGCGGGAGGGGTGAGCAGTACTTC. Translating gives CASSVPSGRGEQYF.

V is TRBV6-7 and J is TRBJ2-6; the D is unclear. TRBV6-7 is annotated as an ORF whose role is uncertain. V shed 5 bases and J shed 5 bases, with 22 bases lying between them. The CDR3 spans 18 residues. The CDR3 sequence: CASSPDRHLQSRANVLTF. In DNA form, the CDR3 reads TGTGCCAGCAGTCCTGATAGGCATTTACAAAGTCGGGCCAACGTCCTGACTTTC.

This rearrangement joins TRBV5-1 to TRBJ2-5, with 8 bases fitting TRBD1. Germline V gene data show CDR1 as SGHRS and CDR2 as YFSETQ. This CDR3 contains 16 residues. Losses at the gene ends were 0 bases for V and 5 bases for J; bases not matched to a gene: 9. The CDR3 protein is CASSLGPGGARETQYF. CDR3 bases: TGCGCCAGCAGCTTGGGGCCAGGGGGCGCGAGGGAGACCCAGTACTTC.

The chain is built from TRBV30 and TRBJ2-5; TRBD2 matches 8 bases. CDR1 GTSNPN and CDR2 SVGIG come from the germline V gene (reference sequence). The CDR3 spans 19 residues. Losses at the gene ends were 2 bases for V and 5 bases for J; bases not matched to a gene: 22. Here the CDR3 DNA reads TGTGCCTGGAGTCCCCTCGCGAGGGAGCGGGAGTTTATCAGGGAGACCCAGTACTTC. It translates to CAWSPLAREREFIRETQYF.

The CDR3 nucleotides are TGTGCCAGCAGTTACGAGCCGGCAGGGAACCACGAGCAGTACTTC. As protein: CASSYEPAGNHEQYF. The V call is TRBV6-6, the J call TRBJ2-7, with D perhaps TRBD1 (5 bases). Deletions cut 2 bases from V and 5 bases from J, with 16 bases between. The CDR3 has 15 amino acids. Looked up from germline, CDR1 is MNHNY and CDR2 is SVGAGI (reference sequence).

V and J are TRBV2 and TRBJ2-2, with no clear D. CDR3 length equals 13 residues. Germline CDR1 reads SNHLY; CDR2 reads FYNNEI. V lost 6 bases, J lost 4 bases, and 9 bases lay in between. CDR3 sequence (DNA): TGTGCCAGCAGCCCCCCAGGCACCGGGGAGCTGTTTTTT. As protein: CASSPPGTGELFF.

The V call is TRBV6-5, the J call TRBJ1-5, with D perhaps TRBD1 (6 bases). Germline V gene data show CDR1 as MNHEY and CDR2 as SVGAGI. With 5 bases removed from V and 6 bases from J, the gap between germline ends came to 14 bases. CDR3 size: 14 residues. This chain's CDR3 is CASSRTGQGQPQHF. The CDR3 DNA is TGTGCCAGCAGTCGCACAGGGCAGGGTCAGCCCCAGCATTTT.

V is TRBV6-5 and J is TRBJ2-1; 8 nucleotides match TRBD1. Germline V gene sequence: CDR1 MNHEY, CDR2 SVGAGI. Losses at the gene ends were 7 bases for V and 3 bases for J; bases not matched to a gene: 5. This CDR3 is built from 14 residues. CDR3 sequence reads: CASNPDRGYNEQFF. The DNA for the CDR3 is TGTGCCAGCAATCCCGACAGGGGCTACAATGAGCAGTTCTTC.

The chain couples TRBV2 to TRBJ1-2; D may be TRBD1 (5 bases). CDR3 length: 12 amino acids. With 3 bases removed from V and 5 bases from J, the gap between germline ends came to 7 bases. Germline values: CDR1 SNHLY, CDR2 FYNNEI. The CDR3 bases are TGTGCCAGCAGTGAGACAGTGTATGGCTACACCTTC. It is translated as CASSETVYGYTF.

The gene calls are TRBV6-4 and TRBJ2-3; TRBD2 might be the D (6 bases). Germline assignment: CDR1 MRHNA and CDR2 SNTAGT. This CDR3 spans 15 amino acids. V gave up 4 bases and J gave up 0 bases, with 11 bases separating them. CDR3 protein: CASSVVAASTDTQYF. In DNA, the CDR3 is TGTGCCAGCAGTGTCGTAGCGGCTAGCACAGATACGCAGTATTTT.

The CDR3 DNA reads as TGTGCCAGCAGGGGAAATAGCAATCAGCCCCAGCATTTT. This codes for CASRGNSNQPQHF. V and J are TRBV6-5 and TRBJ1-5; no firm D call. Germline loops: CDR1 MNHEY, CDR2 SVGAGI. Trimming removed 6 bases from V and 0 bases from J, with 6 bases in between. CDR3 size: 13 residues.

V usage is TRBV18 and J usage is TRBJ2-2; 10 bases agree with TRBD1. The ends lost 1 base at V and 5 bases at J; junction bases unmatched: 4. The CDR3 spans 16 residues. CDR1 and CDR2 from the germline V gene are KGHSH and LQKENI. In nucleotides, the CDR3 is TGTGCCAGCTCACCACTCGGGACAGGGGATACCGGGGAGCTGTTTTTT. Amino acids: CASSPLGTGDTGELFF.

The chain has TRBV6-5 and TRBJ1-1; D is unresolved. Deletions cut 6 bases from V and 1 base from J, with 9 bases between. CDR1 and CDR2 from the germline V gene are MNHEY and SVGAGI. The CDR3 runs to 13 residues. The CDR3 nucleotides read TGTGCCAGCAGATCCACCAGGAACACTGAAGCTTTCTTT. As protein: CASRSTRNTEAFF.

This chain uses TRBV7-3 with TRBJ2-2; possibly TRBD1 for D (5 bases). Germline CDR1 reads SGHTA; CDR2 reads FQGTGA. The CDR3 extends over 14 amino acids. V lost 2 bases and J lost 5, with 9 bases in between. CDR3 in amino acids: CASSLYQGTGELFF. CDR3 sequence (DNA): TGTGCCAGCAGCTTATACCAGGGTACCGGGGAGCTGTTTTTT.

The V call is TRBV29-1, the J call TRBJ2-7; D may correspond to TRBD1 or TRBD2 (6 bases each). This CDR3 has 14 residues. Germline V gene lookup returns CDR1 SQVTM and CDR2 ANQGSEA. V shed 7 bases and J shed 0 bases, with 16 bases lying between them. CDR3 in amino acids: CSAKGGLSSYEQYF. CDR3 bases: TGCAGCGCCAAGGGGGGACTTAGCTCCTACGAGCAGTACTTC.

This clone was recorded a few times. V gene TRBV5-6 combines with J gene TRBJ2-1, with TRBD2 identical over 16 bases. Germline loops: CDR1 SGHDT, CDR2 YYEEEE. The trim removed 4 bases at V and 10 bases at J, leaving 8 bases unmatched. CDR3 length: 16 residues. The CDR3 protein is CASSRAPGLAGGEQFF. CDR3 bases: TGTGCCAGCAGCCGAGCTCCGGGACTAGCGGGAGGGGAGCAGTTCTTC.

J is TRBJ2-4 and V is TRBV5-4, with D unclear. Germline V gene lookup returns CDR1 SGHNT and CDR2 YYREEE (reference sequence). The germline V and J ends were trimmed by 0 bases and 5 bases, with 6 bases remaining between them. The CDR3 spans 13 residues. The CDR3 here is CASSLDRQNIQYF. The CDR3 nucleotides are TGTGCCAGCAGCTTGGACAGACAAAACATTCAGTACTTC.

The chain uses TRBV7-6 and TRBJ2-5; perhaps TRBD2 as D (5 bases). CDR3 length: 14 residues. The germline V gene has CDR1 SGHVS and CDR2 FNYEAQ. V lost 2 bases to trimming and J lost 5 bases, with 12 bases between them. The CDR3 spells CASSLSWESETQYF. CDR3 sequence (DNA): TGTGCCAGCAGCTTAAGTTGGGAGTCTGAGACCCAGTACTTC.

This chain connects TRBV5-1 to TRBJ2-1; no firm D call. The ends were cut back, 4 bases at V and 3 bases at J, with 17 bases in the middle. Germline values: CDR1 SGHRS, CDR2 YFSETQ. The CDR3 sequence is 16 residues long. CDR3 DNA sequence: TGCGCCAGCAGCCCGGGTCACACCTCGCTCTACAATGAGCAGTTCTTC. Protein sequence: CASSPGHTSLYNEQFF. Full variable domain (remainder filled in from reference TRBV5-1 and TRBJ2-1): KAGVTQTPRYLIKTRGQQVTLSCSPISGHRSVSWYQQTPGQGLQFLFEYFSETQRNKGNFPGRFSGRQFSNSRSEMNVSTLELGDSALYLCASSPGHTSLYNEQFFGPGTRLTVL.

The chain is built from TRBV9 and TRBJ2-4; 7 nucleotides line up with TRBD2. Germline values: CDR1 SGDLS, CDR2 YYNGEE. The CDR3 has 14 residues. The V segment lost 1 base and the J segment 6 bases; nucleotides outside the gene matches: 4. The CDR3 region is CASSVRSGANIQYF. In DNA form, the CDR3 reads TGTGCCAGCAGCGTAAGGAGCGGGGCAAACATTCAGTACTTC.

The chain couples TRBV6-4 to TRBJ2-1, with a weak D call TRBD2 (5 bases). Germline CDR1 and CDR2: MRHNA and SNTAGT. Trimming removed 0 bases from V and 7 bases from J, with 7 bases in between. The length of the CDR3 is 13 residues. The CDR3 is CASSDSEANEQFF. The CDR3 DNA is TGTGCCAGCAGTGACTCGGAGGCTAATGAGCAGTTCTTC.